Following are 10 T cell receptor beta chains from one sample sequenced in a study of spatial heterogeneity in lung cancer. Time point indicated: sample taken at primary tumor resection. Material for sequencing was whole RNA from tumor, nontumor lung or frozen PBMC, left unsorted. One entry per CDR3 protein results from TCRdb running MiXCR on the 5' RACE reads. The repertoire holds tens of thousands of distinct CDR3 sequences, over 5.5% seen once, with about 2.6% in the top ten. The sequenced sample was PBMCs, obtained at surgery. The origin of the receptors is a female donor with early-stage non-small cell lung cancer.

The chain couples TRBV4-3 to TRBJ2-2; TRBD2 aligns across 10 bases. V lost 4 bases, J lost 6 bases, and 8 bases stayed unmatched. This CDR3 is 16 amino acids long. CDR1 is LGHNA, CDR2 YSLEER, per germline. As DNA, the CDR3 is TGCGCCAGCAGCCCTCGCCCGGGACTAGCGCCCGGGGAGCTGTTTTTT. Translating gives CASSPRPGLAPGELFF.

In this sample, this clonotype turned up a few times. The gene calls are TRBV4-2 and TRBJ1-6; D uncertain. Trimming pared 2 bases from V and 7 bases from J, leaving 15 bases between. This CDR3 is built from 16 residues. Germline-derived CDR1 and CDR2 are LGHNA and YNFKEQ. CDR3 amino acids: CASSQPSFRGNSPLHF. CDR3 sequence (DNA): TGTGCCAGCAGCCAACCGTCTTTTCGGGGAAATTCACCCCTCCACTTT.

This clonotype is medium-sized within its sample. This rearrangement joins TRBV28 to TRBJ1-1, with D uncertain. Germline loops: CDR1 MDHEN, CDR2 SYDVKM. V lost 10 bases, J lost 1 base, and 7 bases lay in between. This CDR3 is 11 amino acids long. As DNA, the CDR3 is TGTGCCACCAAAAAGAACACTGAAGCTTTCTTT. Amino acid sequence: CATKKNTEAFF. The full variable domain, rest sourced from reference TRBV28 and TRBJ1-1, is DVKVTQSSRYLVKRTGEKVFLECVQDMDHENMFWYRQDPGLGLRLIYFSYDVKMKEKGDIPEGYSVSREKKERFSLILESASTNQTSMYLCATKKNTEAFFGQGTRLTVV.

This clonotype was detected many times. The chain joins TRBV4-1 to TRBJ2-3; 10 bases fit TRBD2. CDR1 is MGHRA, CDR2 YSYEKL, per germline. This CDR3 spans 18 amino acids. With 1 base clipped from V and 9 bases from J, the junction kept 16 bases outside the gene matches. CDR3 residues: CASSQANPELAGSHTQYF. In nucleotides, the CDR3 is TGCGCCAGCAGCCAAGCCAACCCTGAACTAGCGGGGTCCCACACGCAGTATTTT.

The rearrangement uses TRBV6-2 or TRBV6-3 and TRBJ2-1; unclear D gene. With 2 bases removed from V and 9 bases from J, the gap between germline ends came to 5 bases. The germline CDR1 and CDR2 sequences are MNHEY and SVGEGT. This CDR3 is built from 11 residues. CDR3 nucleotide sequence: TGTGCCAGCAGTTACGCGGCTGAGCAGTTCTTC. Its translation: CASSYAAEQFF.

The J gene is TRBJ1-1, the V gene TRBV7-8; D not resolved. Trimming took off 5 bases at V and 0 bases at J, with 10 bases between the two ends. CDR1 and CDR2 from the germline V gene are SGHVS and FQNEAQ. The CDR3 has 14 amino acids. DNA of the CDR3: TGTGCCAGCAGCCCAAGGTGGGTGAACACTGAAGCTTTCTTT. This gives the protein CASSPRWVNTEAFF.

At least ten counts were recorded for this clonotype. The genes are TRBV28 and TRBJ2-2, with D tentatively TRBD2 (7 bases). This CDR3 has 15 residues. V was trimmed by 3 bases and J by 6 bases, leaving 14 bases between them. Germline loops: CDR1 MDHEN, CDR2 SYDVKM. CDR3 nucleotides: TGTGCCAGCAGTTTTGGGGGGGCTTCTGCCGGGGAGCTGTTTTTT. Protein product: CASSFGGASAGELFF. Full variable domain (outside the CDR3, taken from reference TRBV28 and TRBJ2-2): DVKVTQSSRYLVKRTGEKVFLECVQDMDHENMFWYRQDPGLGLRLIYFSYDVKMKEKGDIPEGYSVSREKKERFSLILESASTNQTSMYLCASSFGGASAGELFFGEGSRLTVL.

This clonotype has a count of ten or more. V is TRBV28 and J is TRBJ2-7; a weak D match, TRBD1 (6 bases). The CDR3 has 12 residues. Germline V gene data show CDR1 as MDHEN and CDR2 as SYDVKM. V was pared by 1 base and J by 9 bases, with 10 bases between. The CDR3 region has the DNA TGTGCCAGCAGTTTATCTCCACAGGGGCAGTACTTC. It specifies CASSLSPQGQYF.

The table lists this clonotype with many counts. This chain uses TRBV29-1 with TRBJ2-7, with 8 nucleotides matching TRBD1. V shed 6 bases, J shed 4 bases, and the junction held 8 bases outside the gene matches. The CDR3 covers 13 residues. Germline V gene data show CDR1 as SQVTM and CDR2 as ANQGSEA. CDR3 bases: TGCAGCGTAGACCAAGGACAGGGATACGAGCAGTACTTC. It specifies CSVDQGQGYEQYF.

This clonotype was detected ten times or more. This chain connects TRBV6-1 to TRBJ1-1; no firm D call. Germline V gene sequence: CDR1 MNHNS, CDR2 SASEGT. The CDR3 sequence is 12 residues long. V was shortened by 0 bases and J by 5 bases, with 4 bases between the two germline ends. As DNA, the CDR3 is TGTGCCAGCAGTGAAGCCATGACTGAAGCTTTCTTT. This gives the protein CASSEAMTEAFF.